The 27 T cell receptor beta chains below come from one sample, sequenced in a study of blood T cell repertoires in COVID-19. Profiling relied on immunoSEQ multiplex PCR, and the TCRdb table lists in-frame clones only, not all of them. This table has 260,000 or so clones, nearly 90% appearing once. Source material: peripheral blood. Source of these receptors: a man between 18 and 29 years old with active or convalescent COVID-19.

The chain is built from TRBV10-3 and TRBJ2-3; 12 bases map to TRBD2. Germline V lookup: CDR1 ENHRY, CDR2 SYGVKD. The CDR3 loop spans 15 amino acids. The ends lost 10 bases at V and 0 bases at J; junction bases unmatched: 5. CDR3 amino acids: CATTGLAGSTDTQYF. CDR3 coding DNA: TGTGCCACGACGGGACTAGCGGGTAGCACAGATACGCAGTATTTT.

The rearrangement links TRBV27 to TRBJ2-3; TRBD2 matches at 7 bases. Trimming cost V 5 bases and J 1 base; bases outside gene matches: 3. The CDR3 runs 14 residues. From germline, CDR1 is MNHEY and CDR2 SMNVEV (reference sequence). The CDR3 loop is CASSRGRGTDTQYF. The CDR3, as DNA: TGTGCCAGCAGTCGGGGGAGGGGCACAGATACGCAGTATTTT.

This clone occurred once. V and J are TRBV9 and TRBJ2-3; 12 nucleotides agree with TRBD2. V shed 4 bases and J 4 bases; nucleotides not matched to a gene: 10. The CDR3 runs to 17 residues. Germline CDR1 reads SGDLS; CDR2 reads YYNGEE. In DNA form, the CDR3 reads TGTGCCAGCAGCAACGAACTAGCGGGGGGACACTCAGATACGCAGTATTTT. This codes for CASSNELAGGHSDTQYF.

This chain uses TRBV6-5 with TRBJ1-2, with 9 bases fitting TRBD1. J was trimmed by 10 bases and V by 5 bases; bases with no gene match: 11. Germline V CDR1 and CDR2: MNHEY, SVGAGI. The CDR3 is made up of 14 amino acids. The CDR3 sequence is CASSIPGQGESYTF. In nucleotides, the CDR3 is TGTGCCAGCAGTATACCGGGACAGGGAGAATCCTACACCTTC.

The V and J genes are TRBV11-3 and TRBJ2-7; 12 nucleotides align to TRBD2. Losses at the gene ends were 0 bases for V and 5 bases for J; bases not matched to a gene: 2. The CDR3 sequence is 15 residues long. Germline lookup yields CDR1 SGHNT and CDR2 YENEEA. CDR3 sequence: CASSLETSGGHEQYF. The CDR3 bases are TGTGCCAGCAGCTTAGAAACTAGCGGGGGGCACGAGCAGTACTTC.

This rearrangement joins TRBV10-3 to TRBJ2-3, with 7 bases fitting TRBD1. The germline gives CDR1 ENHRY, CDR2 SYGVKD. The CDR3 sequence is 16 residues long. V shed 4 bases, J shed 2 bases, and the junction held 9 bases outside the gene matches. The CDR3 nucleotides read TGTGCCATCAGTGGTCGGGCCGGGACAGACACAGATACGCAGTATTTT. It translates to CAISGRAGTDTDTQYF.

The chain couples TRBV9 to TRBJ2-1; 10 bases align to TRBD2. The CDR3 runs 15 residues. Unmatched junction bases numbered 5, after V lost 0 bases and J lost 8 bases. Germline CDR1 SGDLS, CDR2 YYNGEE. The DNA for the CDR3 is TGTGCCAGCAGCGTAGAAGCGGGGGGGCCCCATGAGCAGTTCTTC. It codes for CASSVEAGGPHEQFF.

This rearrangement joins TRBV25-1 to TRBJ1-4; 7 bases agree with TRBD1. Germline V gene lookup returns CDR1 MGHDK and CDR2 SYGVNS. The CDR3 consists of 14 residues. The trim removed 6 bases at V and 5 bases at J, leaving 6 bases unmatched. As DNA, the CDR3 is TGTGCCAGCAGCCCTGGGACAGTAAATGAAAAACTGTTTTTT. Translation gives CASSPGTVNEKLFF. The full variable domain, in which reference TRBV25-1 and TRBJ1-4 provide the parts outside the CDR3, is EADIYQTPRYLVIGTGKKITLECSQTMGHDKMYWYQQDPGMELHLIHYSYGVNSTEKGDLSSESTVSRIRTEHFPLTLESARPSHTSQYLCASSPGTVNEKLFFGSGTQLSVL.

This clone was recorded a few times. The V and J genes are TRBV9 and TRBJ1-2; D remains ambiguous. Germline CDR1 SGDLS, CDR2 YYNGEE. This CDR3 spans 15 amino acids. Trimming shortened V by 0 bases and J by 8 bases, and 17 bases separated the two germline ends. The CDR3 sequence is CASSVGPQARIGYTF. The CDR3 DNA is TGTGCCAGCAGCGTAGGACCCCAAGCGCGGATCGGCTACACCTTC.

The chain uses TRBV7-9 and TRBJ1-3; unclear D gene. Germline-derived CDR1 and CDR2 are SEHNR and FQNEAQ (reference sequence). Trimming removed 10 bases at V and 8 bases at J, with 27 bases between. The CDR3 length is 16 residues. In DNA form, the CDR3 reads TGTGCCACTAGCCCGGGCCAAAGGGCGATTTTGGACACCATATATTTT. Its translation: CATSPGQRAILDTIYF. Based on the CDR3 plus reference TRBV7-9 and TRBJ1-3, the full variable domain is DTGVSQNPRHKITKRGQNVTFRCDPISEHNRLYWYRQTLGQGPEFLTYFQNEAQLEKSRLLSDRFSAERPKGSFSTLEIQRTEQGDSAMYLCATSPGQRAILDTIYFGEGSWLTVV.

The J gene is TRBJ1-4, the V gene TRBV6-2 or TRBV6-3; D may be TRBD1 (5 bases). Germline values: CDR1 MNHEY, CDR2 SVGEGT. The ends were cut back, 2 bases at V and 7 bases at J, with 11 bases in the middle. The CDR3 covers 14 residues. In DNA form, the CDR3 reads TGTGCCAGCAGTTACCGCAGGGTCGGTGAAAAACTGTTTTTT. Translated: CASSYRRVGEKLFF.

The V gene is TRBV6-5, the J gene TRBJ2-7; TRBD1 agrees at 9 bases. There are 15 residues in the CDR3. CDR1 is MNHEY, CDR2 SVGAGI, per germline. The J segment lost 5 bases and the V segment lost 10 bases, leaving 15 bases of the junction unmatched. The CDR3 spells CATLPGTGLSNEQYF. The CDR3 DNA follows: TGTGCCACCCTCCCGGGGACAGGGTTAAGTAACGAGCAGTACTTC.

A note on this clone: Different DNA sequences within this sample yield the same CDR3. V usage is TRBV14 and J usage is TRBJ1-2; D gene ambiguous. The germline V gene has CDR1 SGHDN and CDR2 FVKESK. CDR3 length: 13 amino acids. The germline V and J ends were trimmed by 1 base and 0 bases, with 3 bases remaining between them. CDR3 coding DNA: TGTGCCAGCAGCCAAGGTACTAACTATGGCTACACCTTC. Amino acids: CASSQGTNYGYTF.

The chain carries TRBV4-3 and TRBJ2-3; unclear D gene. Germline CDR1 and CDR2: LGHNA and YSLEER. Trimming removed 0 bases at V and 3 bases at J, with 7 bases between. The CDR3 contains 14 residues. This chain's CDR3 is CASSQESTTDTQYF. CDR3 bases: TGCGCCAGCAGCCAAGAGTCGACTACAGATACGCAGTATTTT.

Here the CDR3 DNA reads TGTGCCAGCAGCTTGCAGGACATCTATGGCTACACCTTC. Its protein is CASSLQDIYGYTF. The chain carries TRBV5-6 and TRBJ1-2; D is possibly TRBD1 (5 bases). Per the germline V gene, CDR1 is SGHDT and CDR2 is YYEEEE. The CDR3 loop spans 13 amino acids. Trimming removed 1 base at V and 4 bases at J, with 8 bases between.

The rearrangement joins TRBV9 to TRBJ2-2; 8 nucleotides line up with TRBD1. The CDR3 has 16 residues. Germline V gene sequence: CDR1 SGDLS, CDR2 YYNGEE. V shed 0 bases, J shed 4 bases, and the junction held 5 bases outside the gene matches. CDR3 in DNA: TGTGCCAGCAGCGTAGAACACAGGGGGAGCACCGGGGAGCTGTTTTTT. This sequence encodes CASSVEHRGSTGELFF.

The chain joins TRBV7-8 to TRBJ2-1, with TRBD2 as a possible D gene (6 bases). Trimming left V 0 bases short and J 2 bases short, with 11 bases between. CDR1 and CDR2 (germline): SGHVS, FQNEAQ. There are 16 residues in the CDR3. In DNA, the CDR3 is TGTGCCAGCAGCTTAGCGGGGACTTTAACCTACAATGAGCAGTTCTTC. This encodes CASSLAGTLTYNEQFF. The whole variable domain, remainder taken from reference TRBV7-8 and TRBJ2-1, is GAGVSQSPRYKVAKRGQDVALRCDPISGHVSLFWYQQALGQGPEFLTYFQNEAQLDKSGLPSDRFFAERPEGSVSTLKIQRTQQEDSAVYLCASSLAGTLTYNEQFFGPGTRLTVL.

The chain employs TRBV18 and TRBJ1-3, with D possibly matching TRBD1 (6 bases). Deletions cut 0 bases from V and 3 bases from J, with 15 bases between. Germline CDR1 is KGHSH and CDR2 is LQKENI. The CDR3 runs 17 residues. The CDR3 loop reads CASSPPSSGEGGNTIYF. As DNA, the CDR3 is TGTGCCAGCTCACCACCGAGTTCAGGGGAAGGTGGAAACACCATATATTTT.

The J gene is TRBJ2-7, the V gene TRBV5-6; D unclear. V lost 4 bases and J lost 0, with 17 bases in between. The CDR3 extends over 16 amino acids. Germline-derived CDR1 and CDR2 are SGHDT and YYEEEE. The CDR3 DNA is TGTGCCAGCAGCCGGCCCCCACACAGAGTCTCCTACGAGCAGTACTTC. It specifies CASSRPPHRVSYEQYF. The variable domain in full, completed from reference TRBV5-6 and TRBJ2-7, reads DAGVTQSPTHLIKTRGQQVTLRCSPKSGHDTVSWYQQALGQGPQFIFQYYEEEERQRGNFPDRFSGHQFPNYSSELNVNALLLGDSALYLCASSRPPHRVSYEQYFGPGTRLTVT.

The V call is TRBV7-9, the J call TRBJ2-2, with D tentatively TRBD2 (7 bases). Per germline, CDR1 SEHNR and CDR2 FQNEAQ (reference sequence). Between the trimmed V and J ends, which lost 5 bases and 2 bases, there was a span of 15 bases. The CDR3 runs 16 residues. The CDR3 loop reads CASSPGRGPNTGELFF. CDR3 sequence (DNA): TGTGCCAGCAGCCCGGGGCGGGGGCCCAACACCGGGGAGCTGTTTTTT.

The V and J genes are TRBV19 and TRBJ2-3, with 13 bases fitting TRBD2. V shed 8 bases and J 0 bases; nucleotides not matched to a gene: 5. This CDR3 has 16 amino acids. Germline V gene lookup returns CDR1 LNHDA and CDR2 SQIVND (reference sequence). CDR3 in DNA: TGTGCCAGTGGGAGACTAGCGGGGGGTAGCACAGATACGCAGTATTTT. Amino acid sequence: CASGRLAGGSTDTQYF. The whole variable domain, remainder taken from reference TRBV19 and TRBJ2-3, is DGGITQSPKYLFRKEGQNVTLSCEQNLNHDAMYWYRQDPGQGLRLIYYSQIVNDFQKGDIAEGYSVSREKKESFPLTVTSAQKNPTAFYLCASGRLAGGSTDTQYFGPGTRLTVL.

This chain links TRBV7-6 with TRBJ2-5, with 10 nucleotides matching TRBD1. This CDR3 spans 16 amino acids. V was clipped by 6 bases and J by 5 bases; unmatched bases: 12. Germline lookup yields CDR1 SGHVS and CDR2 FNYEAQ. CDR3 sequence: CASSPTGQGVWETQYF. The CDR3 nucleotides read TGTGCCAGCAGTCCGACTGGACAGGGGGTATGGGAGACCCAGTACTTC.

The rearrangement joins TRBV19 to TRBJ2-7; TRBD1 aligns across 8 bases. J was trimmed by 1 base and V by 3 bases; bases with no gene match: 5. Germline lookup yields CDR1 LNHDA and CDR2 SQIVND (reference sequence). There are 15 residues in the CDR3. This CDR3 reads CASSIPRQGSYEQYF. CDR3 nucleotides: TGTGCCAGTAGTATCCCGCGACAGGGGTCCTACGAGCAGTACTTC.

This sequence joins TRBV19 and TRBJ1-5, with unresolved D. Trimming pared 4 bases from V and 2 bases from J, leaving 9 bases between. The CDR3 sequence is 14 residues long. Germline values: CDR1 LNHDA, CDR2 SQIVND (reference sequence). This chain's CDR3 is CASSRVLGNQPQHF. The CDR3 DNA is TGTGCCAGTAGTAGAGTATTGGGCAATCAGCCCCAGCATTTT.

The chain combines TRBV4-3 with TRBJ2-1, with 7 bases identical to TRBD2. CDR1 is LGHNA and CDR2 is YSLEER in the germline V gene. The CDR3 contains 17 residues. V shed 2 bases, J shed 0 bases, and the junction held 7 bases outside the gene matches. The CDR3 loop reads CASSQPPAGSSYNEQFF. In DNA, the CDR3 is TGCGCCAGCAGCCAACCTCCAGCGGGGAGCTCCTACAATGAGCAGTTCTTC.

In DNA form, the CDR3 reads TGTGCTAGTGGGACGGGCACAGGGGATGGGTTTGCTGGCTACACCTTC. Translated, it gives CASGTGTGDGFAGYTF. The genes are TRBV12-5 and TRBJ1-2, with 7 bases lining up with TRBD1. V shed 6 bases, J shed 7 bases, and the junction held 17 bases outside the gene matches. From germline, CDR1 is LGHNT and CDR2 FRNRAP. The CDR3 consists of 16 residues. Together with reference TRBV12-5 and TRBJ1-2, the CDR3 gives the full variable domain: DARVTQTPRHKVTEMGQEVTMRCQPILGHNTVFWYRQTMMQGLELLAYFRNRAPLDDSGMPKDRFSAEMPDATLATLKIQPSEPRDSAVYFCASGTGTGDGFAGYTFGSGTRLTVV.

The chain joins TRBV2 to TRBJ2-5, with D possibly TRBD2 on 6 matching bases. Germline V CDR1 and CDR2: SNHLY, FYNNEI. Deletions cut 9 bases from V and 0 bases from J, with 14 bases between. The CDR3 loop spans 14 amino acids. The CDR3 is CARGPGAYQETQYF. The CDR3 DNA is TGTGCCAGGGGACCGGGAGCGTACCAAGAGACCCAGTACTTC.